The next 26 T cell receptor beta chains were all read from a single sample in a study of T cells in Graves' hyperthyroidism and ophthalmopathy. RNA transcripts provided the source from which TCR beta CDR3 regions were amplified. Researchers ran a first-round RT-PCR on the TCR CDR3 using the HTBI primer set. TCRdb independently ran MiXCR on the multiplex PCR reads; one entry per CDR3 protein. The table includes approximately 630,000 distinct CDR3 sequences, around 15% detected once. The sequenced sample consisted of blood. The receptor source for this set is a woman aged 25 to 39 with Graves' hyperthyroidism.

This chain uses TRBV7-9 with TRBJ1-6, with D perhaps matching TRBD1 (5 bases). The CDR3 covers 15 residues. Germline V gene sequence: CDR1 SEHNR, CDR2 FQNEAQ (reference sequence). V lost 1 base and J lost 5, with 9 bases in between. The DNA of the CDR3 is TGTGCCAGCAGCTTAGTCCAGGGCCATAATTCACCCCTCCACTTT. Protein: CASSLVQGHNSPLHF. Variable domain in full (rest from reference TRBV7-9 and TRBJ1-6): DTGVSQNPRHKITKRGQNVTFRCDPISEHNRLYWYRQTLGQGPEFLTYFQNEAQLEKSRLLSDRFSAERPKGSFSTLEIQRTEQGDSAMYLCASSLVQGHNSPLHFGNGTRLTVT.

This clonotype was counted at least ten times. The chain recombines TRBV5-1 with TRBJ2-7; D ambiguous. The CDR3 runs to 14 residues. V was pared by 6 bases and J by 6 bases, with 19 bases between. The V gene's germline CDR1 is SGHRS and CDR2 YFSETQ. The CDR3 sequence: CASTPPGPGGEQYF. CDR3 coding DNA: TGCGCCAGCACCCCGCCCGGGCCCGGCGGCGAGCAGTACTTC.

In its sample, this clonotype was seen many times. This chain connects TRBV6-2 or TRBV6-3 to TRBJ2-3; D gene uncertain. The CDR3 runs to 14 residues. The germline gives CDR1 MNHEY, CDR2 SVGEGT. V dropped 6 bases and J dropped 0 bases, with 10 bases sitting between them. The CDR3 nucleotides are TGTGCCAGCAGAAAGGCGTATAGCACAGATACGCAGTATTTT. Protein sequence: CASRKAYSTDTQYF.

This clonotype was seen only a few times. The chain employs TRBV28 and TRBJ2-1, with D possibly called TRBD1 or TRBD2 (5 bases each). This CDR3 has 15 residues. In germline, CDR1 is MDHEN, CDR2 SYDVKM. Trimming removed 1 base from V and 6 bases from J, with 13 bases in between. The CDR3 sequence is CASSLFTSGGNEQFF. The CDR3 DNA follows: TGTGCCAGCAGTTTATTTACTAGTGGGGGCAATGAGCAGTTCTTC.

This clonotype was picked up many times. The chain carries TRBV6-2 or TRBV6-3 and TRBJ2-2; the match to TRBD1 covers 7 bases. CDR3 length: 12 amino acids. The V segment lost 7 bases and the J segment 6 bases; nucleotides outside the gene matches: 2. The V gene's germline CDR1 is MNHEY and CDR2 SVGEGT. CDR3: CASTDRAGELFF. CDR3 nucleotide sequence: TGTGCCAGCACCGACAGGGCCGGGGAGCTGTTTTTT.

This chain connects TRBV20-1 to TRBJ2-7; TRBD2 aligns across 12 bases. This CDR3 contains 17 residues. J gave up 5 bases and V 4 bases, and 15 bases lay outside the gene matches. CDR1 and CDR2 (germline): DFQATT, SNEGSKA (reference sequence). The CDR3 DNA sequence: TGCAGTGCTATGCGGTGGACTAGCGGGACCAATCCAAACGAGCAGTACTTC. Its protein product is CSAMRWTSGTNPNEQYF.

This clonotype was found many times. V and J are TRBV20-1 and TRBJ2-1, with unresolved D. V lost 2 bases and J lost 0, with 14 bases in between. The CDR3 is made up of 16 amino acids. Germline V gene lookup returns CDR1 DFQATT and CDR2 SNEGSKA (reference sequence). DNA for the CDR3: TGCAGTGCTAGACTTCAAAGCCCGAGCTCCTACAATGAGCAGTTCTTC. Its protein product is CSARLQSPSSYNEQFF.

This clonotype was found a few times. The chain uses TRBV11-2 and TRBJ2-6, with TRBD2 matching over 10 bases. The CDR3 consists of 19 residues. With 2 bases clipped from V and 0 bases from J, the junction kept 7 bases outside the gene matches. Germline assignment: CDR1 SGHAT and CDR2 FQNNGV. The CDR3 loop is CASSLRAGGIYSGANVLTF. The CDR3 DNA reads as TGTGCCAGCAGCTTAAGAGCGGGAGGGATCTACTCTGGGGCCAACGTCCTGACTTTC.

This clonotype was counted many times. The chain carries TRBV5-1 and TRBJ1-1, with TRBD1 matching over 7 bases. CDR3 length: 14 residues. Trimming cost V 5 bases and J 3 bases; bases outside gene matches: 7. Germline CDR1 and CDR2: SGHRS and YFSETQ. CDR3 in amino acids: CASRPTGPDTEAFF. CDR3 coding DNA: TGCGCCAGCAGGCCGACAGGGCCAGACACTGAAGCTTTCTTT.

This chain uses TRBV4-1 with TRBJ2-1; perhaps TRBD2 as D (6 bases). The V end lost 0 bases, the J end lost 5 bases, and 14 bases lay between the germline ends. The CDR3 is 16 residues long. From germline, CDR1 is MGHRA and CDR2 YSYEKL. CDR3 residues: CASSQDWSGRHNEQFF. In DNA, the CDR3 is TGCGCCAGCAGCCAAGATTGGAGCGGGCGTCACAATGAGCAGTTCTTC.

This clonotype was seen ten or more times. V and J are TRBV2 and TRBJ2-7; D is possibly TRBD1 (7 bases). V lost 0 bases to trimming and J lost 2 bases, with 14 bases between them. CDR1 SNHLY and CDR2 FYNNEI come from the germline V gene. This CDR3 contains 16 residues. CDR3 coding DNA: TGTGCCAGCAGTGAAGCGCACCCAGGGGGGACCTACGAGCAGTACTTC. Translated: CASSEAHPGGTYEQYF.

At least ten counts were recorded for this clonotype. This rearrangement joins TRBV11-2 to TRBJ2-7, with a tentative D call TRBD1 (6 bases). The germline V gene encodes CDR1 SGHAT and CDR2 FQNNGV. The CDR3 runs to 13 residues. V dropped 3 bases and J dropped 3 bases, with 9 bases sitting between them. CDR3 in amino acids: CASSFGQYYEQYF. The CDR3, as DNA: TGTGCCAGCAGCTTTGGACAGTACTACGAGCAGTACTTC.

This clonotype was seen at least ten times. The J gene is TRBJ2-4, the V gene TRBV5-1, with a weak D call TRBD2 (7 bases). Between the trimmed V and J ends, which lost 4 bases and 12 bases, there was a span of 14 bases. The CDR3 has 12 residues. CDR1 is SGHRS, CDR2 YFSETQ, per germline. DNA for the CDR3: TGCGCCAGCAGCGGGGAGGGACACCATCAGTACTTC. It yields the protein CASSGEGHHQYF.

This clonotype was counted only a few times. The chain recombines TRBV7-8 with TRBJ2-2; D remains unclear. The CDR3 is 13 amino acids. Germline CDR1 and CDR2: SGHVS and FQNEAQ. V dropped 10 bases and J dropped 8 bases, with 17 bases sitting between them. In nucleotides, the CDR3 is TGTGCCATCGCGATCGCAAGCCCAGGGGAGCTGTTTTTT. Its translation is CAIAIASPGELFF.

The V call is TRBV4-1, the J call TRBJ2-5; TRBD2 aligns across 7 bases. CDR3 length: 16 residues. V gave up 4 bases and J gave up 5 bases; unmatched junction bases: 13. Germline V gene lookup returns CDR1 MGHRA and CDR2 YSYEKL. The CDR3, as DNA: TGCGCCAGCAGCCCCTACTGGGCGGGAGCGGGGGAGACCCAGTACTTC. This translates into CASSPYWAGAGETQYF.

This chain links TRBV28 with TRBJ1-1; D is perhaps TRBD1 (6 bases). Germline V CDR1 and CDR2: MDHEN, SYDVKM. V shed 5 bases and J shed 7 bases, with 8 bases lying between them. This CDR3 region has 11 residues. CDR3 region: CASSTGREAFF. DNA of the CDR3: TGTGCCAGCAGTACAGGGCGTGAAGCTTTCTTT.

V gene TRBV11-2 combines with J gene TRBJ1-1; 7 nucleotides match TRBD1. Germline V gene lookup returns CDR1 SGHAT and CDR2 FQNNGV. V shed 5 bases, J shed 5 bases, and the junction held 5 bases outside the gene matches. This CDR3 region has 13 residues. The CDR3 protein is CASSRGQQTEAFF. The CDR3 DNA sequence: TGTGCCAGCAGCCGGGGACAGCAAACTGAAGCTTTCTTT. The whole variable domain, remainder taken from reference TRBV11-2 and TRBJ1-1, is EAGVAQSPRYKIIEKRQSVAFWCNPISGHATLYWYQQILGQGPKLLIQFQNNGVVDDSQLPKDRFSAERLKGVDSTLKIQPAKLEDSAVYLCASSRGQQTEAFFGQGTRLTVV.

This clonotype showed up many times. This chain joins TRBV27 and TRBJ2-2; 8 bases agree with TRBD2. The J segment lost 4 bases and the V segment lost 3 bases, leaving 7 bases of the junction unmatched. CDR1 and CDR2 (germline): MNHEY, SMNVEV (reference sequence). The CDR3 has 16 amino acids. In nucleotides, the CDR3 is TGTGCCAGCAGTTTGGGCGCGCTAGCGGGCACCGGGGAGCTGTTTTTT. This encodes CASSLGALAGTGELFF.

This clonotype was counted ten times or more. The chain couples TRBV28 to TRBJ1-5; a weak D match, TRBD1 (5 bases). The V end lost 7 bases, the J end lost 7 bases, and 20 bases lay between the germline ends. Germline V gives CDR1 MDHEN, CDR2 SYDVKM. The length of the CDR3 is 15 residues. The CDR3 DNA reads TGTGCCAGCACGCCGGAGGGCAGGGTGAGACAGCCCCAGCATTTT. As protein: CASTPEGRVRQPQHF.

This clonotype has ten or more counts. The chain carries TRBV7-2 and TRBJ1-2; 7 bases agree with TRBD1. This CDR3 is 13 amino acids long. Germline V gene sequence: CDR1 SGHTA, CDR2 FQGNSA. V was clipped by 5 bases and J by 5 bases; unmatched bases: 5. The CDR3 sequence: CASSRTGHYGYTF. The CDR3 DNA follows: TGTGCCAGCAGCCGGACAGGCCATTATGGCTACACCTTC.

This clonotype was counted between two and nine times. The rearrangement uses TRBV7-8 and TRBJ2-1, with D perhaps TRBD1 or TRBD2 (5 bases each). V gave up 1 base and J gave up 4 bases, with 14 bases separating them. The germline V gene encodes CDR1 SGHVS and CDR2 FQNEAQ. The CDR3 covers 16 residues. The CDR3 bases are TGTGCCAGCAGCTTAGGTGGGGGATACTCTTACAATGAGCAGTTCTTC. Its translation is CASSLGGGYSYNEQFF.

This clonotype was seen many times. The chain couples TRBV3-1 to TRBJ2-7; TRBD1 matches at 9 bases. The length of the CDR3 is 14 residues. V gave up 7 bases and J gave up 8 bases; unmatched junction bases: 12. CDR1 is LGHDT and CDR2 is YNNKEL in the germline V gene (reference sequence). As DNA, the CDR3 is TGTGCCAGCATCTCCACCGGGACAGGGTCTAAGCAGTACTTC. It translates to CASISTGTGSKQYF.

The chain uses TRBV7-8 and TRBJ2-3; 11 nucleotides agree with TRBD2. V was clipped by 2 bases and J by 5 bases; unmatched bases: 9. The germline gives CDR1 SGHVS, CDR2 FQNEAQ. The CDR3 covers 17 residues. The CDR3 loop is CASSLSPSGRTRDTQYF. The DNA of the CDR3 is TGTGCCAGCAGCTTAAGTCCTAGCGGGAGGACGAGAGATACGCAGTATTTT.

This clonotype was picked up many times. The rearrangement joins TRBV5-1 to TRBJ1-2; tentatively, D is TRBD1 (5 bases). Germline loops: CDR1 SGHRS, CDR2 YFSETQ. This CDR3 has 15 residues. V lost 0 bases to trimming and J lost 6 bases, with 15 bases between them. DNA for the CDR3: TGCGCCAGCAGCTTGGTCGGGGCGGCCGTTGATGGCTACACCTTC. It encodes CASSLVGAAVDGYTF.

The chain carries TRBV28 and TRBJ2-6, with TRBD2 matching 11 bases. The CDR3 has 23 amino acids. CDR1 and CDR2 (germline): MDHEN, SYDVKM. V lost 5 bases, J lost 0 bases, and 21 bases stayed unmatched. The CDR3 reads CASSPGGAEMTSGTISGANVLTF. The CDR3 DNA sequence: TGTGCCAGCAGTCCAGGCGGGGCCGAAATGACTAGCGGGACAATCTCTGGGGCCAACGTCCTGACTTTC.

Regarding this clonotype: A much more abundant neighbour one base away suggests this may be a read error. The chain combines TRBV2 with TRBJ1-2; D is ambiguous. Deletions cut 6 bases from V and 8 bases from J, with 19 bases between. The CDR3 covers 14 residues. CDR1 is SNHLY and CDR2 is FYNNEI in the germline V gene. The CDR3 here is CASRPDADLGGYTF. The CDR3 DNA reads TGTGCCAGCAGACCCGACGCAGATTTGGGAGGCTACACCTTC.